This T cell receptor beta chain was sequenced during a study of T cell responses to AZD1222 COVID-19 vaccine. Study-level background: Whether given at about 4 or about 12 weeks, second doses were pooled. Regarding the study as a whole: Only five or six AZD1222 recipients tested seropositive at baseline. Only after the peak T cell response were repertoires sampled.

CDR3 length equals 12 residues. Germline assignment: CDR1 KGHDR and CDR2 SFDVKD. V dropped 3 bases and J dropped 4 bases, with 3 bases sitting between them. Assay used: immunoSEQ multiplex PCR; TCRdb lists only in-frame clones, some missing. There are 75,000 to 95,000 clones in the sample; about 88% occur only once, and 4.2% lies in the top ten. Details on this clone: Its target is unknown.

The sample was peripheral blood, taken on day 0 of AZD1222 vaccination. This receptor was identified in an adult in good health. This chain links TRBV24-1 with TRBJ1-3; D is unclear. As DNA, the CDR3 is TGTGCCACCAGTGATGGAGGAAACACCATATATTTT. Translation: CATSDGGNTIYF.